This T cell receptor beta chain came from a study of T cells after yellow fever vaccination. General study results and limits: Among primary-vaccination clones, most reappeared after the booster, at almost 98% for CD4 and more than 85% for CD8.

One entry per CDR3 protein results from TCRdb running MiXCR on the 5' RACE reads. The sample includes some 340,000 distinct CDR3 sequences, about 10% of them seen just once. Comments on this clonotype: Its antigen is undetermined.

Per the germline V gene, CDR1 is MNHEY and CDR2 is SMNVEV (reference sequence). Deletions cut 5 bases from V and 1 base from J, with 17 bases between. This CDR3 has 16 residues. The sequences come from CD4+ T cells sorted from PBMCs, collected 45 days after the yellow fever booster vaccination. The chain has TRBV27 and TRBJ1-1; D possibly corresponds to TRBD1 (6 bases). This clonotype was obtained from a man between 18 and 35 years old who received the YFV17D yellow fever vaccine. The CDR3 bases are TGTGCCAGCAGTCCACCCCAGGGGCGTGGGAACACTGAAGCTTTCTTT. It translates to CASSPPQGRGNTEAFF.